Presented here are 8 T cell receptor beta chains from one specimen sequenced in a study of CD8+ T cells in alopecia areata. Described treatment: oral pan-JAK inhibitor, 5-10 mg twice daily. cDNA prepared by RNA extraction and subsequent reverse transcription served as the template for sequencing. Libraries were prepared by immunoSEQ multiplex PCR; TCRdb keeps only in-frame clonotypes and omits some of them. The data hold 150,000 to 200,000 clones, with approximately 67% observed a single time. The sequencing used CD4+ T cells sorted from blood, collected around week 50, from a patient treated with tofacitinib. The receptors shown here come from a human donor with alopecia areata.

The chain recombines TRBV27 with TRBJ1-5; D gene uncertain. CDR1 and CDR2 (germline): MNHEY, SMNVEV (reference sequence). The CDR3 is made up of 12 amino acids. V shed 10 bases and J shed 2 bases, with 9 bases lying between them. CDR3 nucleotides: TGTGCCACCCGAACTGGCAATCAGCCCCAGCATTTT. This codes for CATRTGNQPQHF.

The chain recombines TRBV5-1 with TRBJ2-3, with 10 bases matching TRBD2. V shed 3 bases, J shed 3 bases, and the junction held 4 bases outside the gene matches. CDR1 and CDR2 (germline): SGHRS, YFSETQ. CDR3 size: 15 residues. The CDR3 sequence is CASSSAGGLTDTQYF. The CDR3 DNA sequence: TGCGCCAGCAGCTCAGCGGGGGGGCTGACAGATACGCAGTATTTT.

The J gene is TRBJ2-7, the V gene TRBV5-6, with a possible D match to TRBD1 (7 bases). The CDR3 is made up of 14 amino acids. Germline-derived CDR1 and CDR2 are SGHDT and YYEEEE. V lost 4 bases to trimming and J lost 3 bases, with 14 bases between them. In DNA form, the CDR3 reads TGTGCCAGCAGCCAGGGGGGACGCGGCTACGAGCAGTACTTC. This translates into CASSQGGRGYEQYF.

This clone occurred a few times. CDR3 sequence (DNA): TGCAGCGTTGCCTATACAGTGGCTGAAGCTTTCTTT. Its translation is CSVAYTVAEAFF. The chain carries TRBV29-1 and TRBJ1-1, with no clear D. Germline assignment: CDR1 SQVTM and CDR2 ANQGSEA. This CDR3 comprises 12 residues. Between the trimmed V and J ends, which lost 4 bases and 6 bases, there was a span of 12 bases.

In this sample, this clone turned up a few times. The chain uses TRBV29-1 and TRBJ2-1; D possibly matches TRBD1 or TRBD2 (5 bases each). Germline CDR1 and CDR2: SQVTM and ANQGSEA. This CDR3 comprises 12 residues. V lost 7 bases to trimming and J lost 5 bases, with 12 bases between them. CDR3 amino acids: CSGGIRNNEQFF. CDR3 DNA sequence: TGCAGCGGGGGGATCCGCAACAATGAGCAGTTCTTC.

J is TRBJ2-2 and V is TRBV29-1; D is unresolved. The CDR3 is made up of 15 amino acids. V was cut by 7 bases and J by 0 bases, with 15 bases left in between. The germline gives CDR1 SQVTM, CDR2 ANQGSEA. This CDR3 is CSAQAIGANTGELFF. The CDR3 DNA reads TGCAGCGCCCAGGCGATAGGTGCGAACACCGGGGAGCTGTTTTTT.

The chain has TRBV2 and TRBJ2-4; no firm D call. Trimming took 2 bases from V and 5 from J, leaving 10 bases between them. The CDR3 has 14 residues. The V gene's germline CDR1 is SNHLY and CDR2 FYNNEI. The CDR3 is CASSESGRENIQYF. The CDR3 DNA reads TGTGCCAGCAGTGAATCAGGACGGGAAAACATTCAGTACTTC. The full variable domain, with the rest looked up from reference TRBV2 and TRBJ2-4, is EPEVTQTPSHQVTQMGQEVILRCVPISNHLYFYWYRQILGQKVEFLVSFYNNEISEKSEIFDDQFSVERPDGSNFTLKIRSTKLEDSAMYFCASSESGRENIQYFGAGTRLSVL.

This clone came up a few times. V and J are TRBV29-1 and TRBJ2-3, with D uncertain. The CDR3 consists of 12 residues. Germline V gene lookup returns CDR1 SQVTM and CDR2 ANQGSEA. Between the trimmed V and J ends, which lost 4 bases and 5 bases, there was a span of 10 bases. As DNA, the CDR3 is TGCAGCGTTGGTGGACGGAAAGATACGCAGTATTTT. It is translated as CSVGGRKDTQYF.